These 17 T cell receptor beta chains originate from one sample sequenced in a study of T-cell reconstitution after alpha-beta-depleted transplantation in children. For TCRbeta, the library was prepared with unique molecular identifiers. A single record per CDR3 protein comes from TCRdb applying MiXCR to the PCR reads. The sample shows about 360,000 distinct CDR3 sequences, roughly 14% of them seen only once. This material consisted of PBMCs, taken from the stem cell graft. These receptors all stem from a human donor who donated a stem cell graft to a child with Fanconi anemia.

This clonotype has more than one count but fewer than ten. The chain couples TRBV7-6 to TRBJ2-1; D is ambiguous. V was cut by 5 bases and J by 0 bases, with 11 bases left in between. This CDR3 region has 15 residues. Germline V gives CDR1 SGHVS, CDR2 FNYEAQ. The CDR3 sequence: CASSQLQGSYNEQFF. In DNA, the CDR3 is TGTGCCAGCAGCCAACTACAAGGCTCCTACAATGAGCAGTTCTTC.

This clonotype was counted only a few times. The CDR3 coding sequence is TGTGCCAGCAGGCCTGCCGGGACATACGAGCAGTACTTC. This sequence encodes CASRPAGTYEQYF. The gene calls are TRBV6-1 and TRBJ2-7, with D perhaps TRBD1 (6 bases). The V end lost 6 bases, the J end lost 4 bases, and 13 bases lay between the germline ends. Germline CDR1 MNHNS, CDR2 SASEGT. The CDR3 runs 13 residues.

J is TRBJ2-2 and V is TRBV4-2, with 7 bases that match TRBD1. The CDR3 spans 17 residues. V shed 1 base, J shed 0 bases, and the junction held 5 bases outside the gene matches. The germline CDR1 and CDR2 sequences are LGHNA and YNFKEQ. The CDR3 DNA reads TGTGCCAGCAGCCAAGCTGGACAGGTCGCGAACACCGGGGAGCTGTTTTTT. It codes for CASSQAGQVANTGELFF.

This clonotype was counted many times. The chain links TRBV29-1 to TRBJ2-3, with D perhaps TRBD1 or TRBD2 (6 bases each). Trimming removed 6 bases at V and 4 bases at J, with 17 bases between. Germline-derived CDR1 and CDR2 are SQVTM and ANQGSEA. The CDR3 loop spans 14 amino acids. The CDR3 is CSVPRGERADTQYF. In nucleotides, the CDR3 is TGCAGCGTCCCGAGGGGGGAGCGCGCAGATACGCAGTATTTT.

V usage is TRBV7-2 and J usage is TRBJ2-5; D might be TRBD2 (5 bases). The V gene's germline CDR1 is SGHTA and CDR2 FQGNSA. V lost 5 bases to trimming and J lost 2 bases, with 15 bases between them. This CDR3 is built from 15 residues. The CDR3 bases are TGTGCCAGCAGCCGAGGGCCTGGAGTTCAAGAGACCCAGTACTTC. Amino acid sequence: CASSRGPGVQETQYF.

The sample holds a few counts of this clonotype. This chain joins TRBV28 and TRBJ2-1; D unresolved. The germline V gene encodes CDR1 MDHEN and CDR2 SYDVKM. The CDR3 extends over 15 amino acids. V was cut by 7 bases and J by 8 bases, with 21 bases left in between. The CDR3 protein is CASISTRSRRYEQFF. In nucleotides, the CDR3 is TGTGCCAGCATCTCCACACGTTCTCGGCGCTATGAGCAGTTCTTC. Combining the CDR3 with reference TRBV28 and TRBJ2-1 gives the whole variable domain DVKVTQSSRYLVKRTGEKVFLECVQDMDHENMFWYRQDPGLGLRLIYFSYDVKMKEKGDIPEGYSVSREKKERFSLILESASTNQTSMYLCASISTRSRRYEQFFGPGTRLTVL.

The genes are TRBV6-1 and TRBJ2-2, with D unclear. Trimming shortened V by 8 bases and J by 4 bases, and 17 bases separated the two germline ends. The CDR3 has 15 residues. Germline-derived CDR1 and CDR2 are MNHNS and SASEGT. For the CDR3, the DNA is TGTGCCAGCTTCCCCGTGCCACCCGGCACCGGGGAGCTGTTTTTT. Protein sequence: CASFPVPPGTGELFF.

This clonotype has at least ten counts. Relative to the germline gene, one junction end is altered; a read error may explain this. This chain links TRBV12-3 or TRBV12-4 with TRBJ2-7; the D gene is possibly TRBD2 (6 bases). The CDR3 is made up of 11 amino acids. The CDR3 here is CASSLGGARDF. The CDR3 DNA reads TGTGCCAGCAGTTTAGGCGGGGCCAGGGACTTC.

This clonotype was observed a few times. V is TRBV4-2 and J is TRBJ2-2; D might be TRBD2 (5 bases). This CDR3 spans 17 amino acids. CDR1 and CDR2 (germline): LGHNA, YNFKEQ. Trimming shortened V by 0 bases and J by 4 bases, and 15 bases separated the two germline ends. CDR3: CASSQDSSGVPTGELFF. The CDR3 DNA follows: TGTGCCAGCAGCCAAGACTCCAGCGGTGTTCCCACCGGGGAGCTGTTTTTT.

This clonotype has just a few counts. This chain uses TRBV5-1 with TRBJ2-1; TRBD1 aligns across 9 bases. The CDR3 is 14 amino acids. Germline V gene data show CDR1 as SGHRS and CDR2 as YFSETQ. The V segment lost 1 base and the J segment 8 bases; nucleotides outside the gene matches: 4. CDR3 coding DNA: TGCGCCAGCAGCTTGAGGGGACAGGGCGATGAGCAGTTCTTC. It translates to CASSLRGQGDEQFF.

In its sample, this clonotype is medium-sized. V and J are TRBV12-3 or TRBV12-4 and TRBJ2-5; either TRBD1 or TRBD2 may supply D (5 bases each). The V end lost 0 bases, the J end lost 5 bases, and 7 bases lay between the germline ends. This CDR3 spans 13 amino acids. CDR3 region: CASSLAGTETQYF. CDR3 coding DNA: TGTGCCAGCAGTTTAGCAGGGACGGAGACCCAGTACTTC.

The J gene is TRBJ2-7, the V gene TRBV7-9; 8 nucleotides line up with TRBD1. This CDR3 spans 14 amino acids. The V and J ends lost 5 bases and 6 bases, in that order; junction bases with no gene match: 9. Per germline, CDR1 SEHNR and CDR2 FQNEAQ (reference sequence). CDR3: CASSPGTGRREQYF. The CDR3 DNA is TGTGCCAGCAGCCCCGGGACAGGTCGACGCGAGCAGTACTTC. Looking up the rest from reference TRBV7-9 and TRBJ2-7 gives the full variable domain: DTGVSQNPRHKITKRGQNVTFRCDPISEHNRLYWYRQTLGQGPEFLTYFQNEAQLEKSRLLSDRFSAERPKGSFSTLEIQRTEQGDSAMYLCASSPGTGRREQYFGPGTRLTVT.

The rearrangement joins TRBV10-3 to TRBJ2-2; D might be TRBD1 (6 bases). The germline V gene encodes CDR1 ENHRY and CDR2 SYGVKD. The V and J ends lost 4 bases and 0 bases respectively, with 18 bases between them. CDR3 size: 18 residues. The CDR3 DNA reads TGTGCCATCAGTGTCCTCGACAGGAAAGGGTCGAACACCGGGGAGCTGTTTTTT. Translating gives CAISVLDRKGSNTGELFF.

This clonotype has only a few counts. The gene calls are TRBV7-6 and TRBJ2-5; D uncertain. V lost 3 bases and J 0 bases, leaving 11 bases between the germline ends. The CDR3 totals 15 residues. Germline V gene sequence: CDR1 SGHVS, CDR2 FNYEAQ. CDR3 residues: CASSFSTRYQETQYF. The CDR3, as DNA: TGTGCCAGCAGCTTTTCAACACGGTACCAAGAGACCCAGTACTTC. Combining the CDR3 with reference TRBV7-6 and TRBJ2-5 gives the whole variable domain GAGVSQSPRYKVTKRGQDVALRCDPISGHVSLYWYRQALGQGPEFLTYFNYEAQQDKSGLPNDRFSAERPEGSISTLTIQRTEQRDSAMYRCASSFSTRYQETQYFGPGTRLLVL.

The chain couples TRBV5-1 to TRBJ2-1; 8 bases map to TRBD2. J gave up 4 bases and V 6 bases, and 3 bases lay outside the gene matches. The CDR3 is 13 amino acids. Germline values: CDR1 SGHRS, CDR2 YFSETQ. CDR3 coding DNA: TGCGCCAGCAATGTAGCGGGGTACAATGAGCAGTTCTTC. This codes for CASNVAGYNEQFF.

The table lists this clonotype with a few counts. The chain has TRBV20-1 and TRBJ2-7; 9 nucleotides align to TRBD1. This CDR3 comprises 12 residues. Losses at the gene ends were 7 bases for V and 2 bases for J; bases not matched to a gene: 3. Germline V gene data show CDR1 as DFQATT and CDR2 as SNEGSKA (reference sequence). Here the CDR3 DNA reads TGCAGTGTGGGACAGGGCACCTACGAGCAGTACTTC. Its protein is CSVGQGTYEQYF.

Comments on this clonotype: At one of its ends the junction is not consistent with the germline gene, which may arise from a read error. This chain links TRBV12-3 or TRBV12-4 with TRBJ1-1; D not resolved. The CDR3 has 13 residues. The DNA of the CDR3 is TGTCCCAGCAGTTTACAAGCTAACACTGAAGCTTTCTTT. Encoded protein: CPSSLQANTEAFF.